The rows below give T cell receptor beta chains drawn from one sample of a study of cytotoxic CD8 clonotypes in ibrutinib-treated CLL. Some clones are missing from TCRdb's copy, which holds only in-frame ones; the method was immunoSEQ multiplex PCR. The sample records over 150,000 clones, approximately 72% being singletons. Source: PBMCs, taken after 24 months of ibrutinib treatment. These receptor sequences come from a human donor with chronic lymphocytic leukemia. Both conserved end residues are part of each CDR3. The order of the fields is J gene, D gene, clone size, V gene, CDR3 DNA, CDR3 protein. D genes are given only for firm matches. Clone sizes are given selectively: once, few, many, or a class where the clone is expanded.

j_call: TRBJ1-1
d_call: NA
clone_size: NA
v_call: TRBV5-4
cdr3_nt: TGTGCCAGCAGCTTGACGGGGAACACTGAAGCTTTCTTT
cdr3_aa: CASSLTGNTEAFF

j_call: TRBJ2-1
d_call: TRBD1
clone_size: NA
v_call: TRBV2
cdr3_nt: TGTGCCAGCAGTCCGGGACAGGGGGAGAATGAGCAGTTCTTC
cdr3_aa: CASSPGQGENEQFF

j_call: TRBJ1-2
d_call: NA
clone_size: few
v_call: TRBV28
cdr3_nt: TGTGCCAGCAGTTTATACACAGGAGCTAACTATGGCTACACCTTC
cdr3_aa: CASSLYTGANYGYTF

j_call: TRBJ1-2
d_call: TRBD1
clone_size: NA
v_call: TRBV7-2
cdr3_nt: TGTGCCAGCAACCCCCAAACAGGGGCCTACTATGGCTACACCTTC
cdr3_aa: CASNPQTGAYYGYTF

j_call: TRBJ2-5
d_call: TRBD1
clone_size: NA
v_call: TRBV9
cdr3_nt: TGTGCCAGCAGCAATACAGGGGGCCAAGAGACCCAGTACTTC
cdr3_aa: CASSNTGGQETQYF

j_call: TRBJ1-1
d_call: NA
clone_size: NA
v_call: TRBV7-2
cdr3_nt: TGTGCCAGCAGCTTGGTGGGAGTGAACACTGAAGCTTTCTTT
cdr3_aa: CASSLVGVNTEAFF

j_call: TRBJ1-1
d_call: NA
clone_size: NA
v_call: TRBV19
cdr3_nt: TGTGCCAGTAGTAGCAGGGCGGGATTCACTGAAGCTTTCTTT
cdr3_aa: CASSSRAGFTEAFF

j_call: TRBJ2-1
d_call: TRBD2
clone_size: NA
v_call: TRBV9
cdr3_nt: TGTGCCAGCAGCCTAACTAGCGGGAGCGTCAATGAGCAGTTCTTC
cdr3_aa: CASSLTSGSVNEQFF

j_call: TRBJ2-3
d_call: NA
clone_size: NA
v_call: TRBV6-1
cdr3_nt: TGTGCCAGCACGGCTGGGCACAGCACAGATACGCAGTATTTT
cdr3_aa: CASTAGHSTDTQYF

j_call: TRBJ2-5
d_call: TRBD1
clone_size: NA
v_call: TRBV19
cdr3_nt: TGTGCCAGTAGGAAGACAGGGATGGAGACCCAGTACTTC
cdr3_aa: CASRKTGMETQYF

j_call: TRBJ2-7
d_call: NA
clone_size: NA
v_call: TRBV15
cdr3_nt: TGTGCCACCAGCACCTTGAGCGGGCCCTCCTACGAGCAGTACTTC
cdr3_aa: CATSTLSGPSYEQYF

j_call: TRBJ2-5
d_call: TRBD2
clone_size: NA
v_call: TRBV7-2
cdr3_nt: TGTGCCAGCAGCTCATTGGCCAGGGAGGGTGAGACCCAGTACTTC
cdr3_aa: CASSSLAREGETQYF

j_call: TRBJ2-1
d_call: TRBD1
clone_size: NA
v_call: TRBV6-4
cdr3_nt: TGTGCCAGCAGTTTCGGACAGGGTTCCTACAATGAGCAGTTCTTC
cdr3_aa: CASSFGQGSYNEQFF

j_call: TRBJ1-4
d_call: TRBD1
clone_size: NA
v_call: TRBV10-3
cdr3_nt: TGTGCCATCAGTGAGTCGGGACAGGGTGGAGAAAAACTGTTTTTT
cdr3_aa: CAISESGQGGEKLFF

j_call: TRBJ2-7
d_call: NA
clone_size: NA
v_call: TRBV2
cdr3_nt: TGTGCCAGTGATGACAGGCTGGGGGAGGAGCAGTACTTC
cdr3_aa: CASDDRLGEEQYF

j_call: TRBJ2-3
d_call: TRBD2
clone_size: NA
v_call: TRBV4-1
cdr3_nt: TGCGCCAGCAGCCTCAGTCTAGCGGGAGGCACAGATACGCAGTATTTT
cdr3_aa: CASSLSLAGGTDTQYF

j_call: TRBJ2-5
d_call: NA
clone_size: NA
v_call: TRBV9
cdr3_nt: TGTGCCAGCAGCGTAAAAGGCAGGGGCCAAGAGACCCAGTACTTC
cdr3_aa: CASSVKGRGQETQYF

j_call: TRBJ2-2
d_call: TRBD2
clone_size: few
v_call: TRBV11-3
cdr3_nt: TGTGCCAGCAGTACTAGCGGGAGGACCGGGGAGCTGTTTTTT
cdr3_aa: CASSTSGRTGELFF

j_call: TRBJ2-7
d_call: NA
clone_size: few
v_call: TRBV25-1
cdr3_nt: TGTGCCAGCAGTGCGACTAGCTACGAGCAGTACTTC
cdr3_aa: CASSATSYEQYF

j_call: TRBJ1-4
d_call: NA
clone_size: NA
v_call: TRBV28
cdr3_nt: TGTGCCAGTCGGGAACAGGCAACTAATGAAAAACTGTTTTTT
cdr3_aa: CASREQATNEKLFF

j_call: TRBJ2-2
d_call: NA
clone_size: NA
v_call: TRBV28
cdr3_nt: TGTGCCAGCAGTCTCCCCTATAACACCGGGGAGCTGTTTTTT
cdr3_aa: CASSLPYNTGELFF

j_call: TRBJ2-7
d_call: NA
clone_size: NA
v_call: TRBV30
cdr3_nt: TGTGCAGTGACAAAGGGGGGTGACCACGAGCAGTACTTC
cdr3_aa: CAVTKGGDHEQYF

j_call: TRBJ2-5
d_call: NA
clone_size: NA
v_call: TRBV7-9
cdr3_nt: TGTGCCAGCAGCTTAGAGGCTAGCGCCCAAGAGACCCAGTACTTC
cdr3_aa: CASSLEASAQETQYF

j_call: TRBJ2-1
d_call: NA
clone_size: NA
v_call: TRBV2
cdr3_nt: TGTGCCGGGCAGCAGGGGAGCTACAATGAGCAGTTCTTC
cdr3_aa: CAGQQGSYNEQFF

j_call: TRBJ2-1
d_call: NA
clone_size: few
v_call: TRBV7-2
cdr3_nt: TGTGCCAGCAGCCCACGAGCCGGGACTGGTTACAATGAGCAGTTCTTC
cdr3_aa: CASSPRAGTGYNEQFF

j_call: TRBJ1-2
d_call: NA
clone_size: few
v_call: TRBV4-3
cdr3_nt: TGCGCCAGCAGCCAAGGGACAGAAGCTAACTATGGCTACACCTTC
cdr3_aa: CASSQGTEANYGYTF

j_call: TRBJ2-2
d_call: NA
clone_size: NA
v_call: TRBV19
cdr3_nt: TGTGCCAGTACCTCTCAGGGTTCCGGGGAGCTGTTTTTT
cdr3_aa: CASTSQGSGELFF

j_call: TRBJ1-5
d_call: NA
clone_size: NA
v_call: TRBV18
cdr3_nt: TGTGCCAGCTCACCGACAGTCAATGGTCCAAATCAGCCCCAGCATTTT
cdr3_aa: CASSPTVNGPNQPQHF

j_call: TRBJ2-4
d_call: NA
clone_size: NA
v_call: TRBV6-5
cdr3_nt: TGTGCCAGCAGCCAGCAGGGGTCAGGCAAAAACATTCAGTACTTC
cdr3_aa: CASSQQGSGKNIQYF

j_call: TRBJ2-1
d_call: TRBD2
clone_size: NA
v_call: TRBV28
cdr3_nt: TGTGCCAGCAGTCCGAGGGCGGGAGGGCCGGTTAATGAGCAGTTCTTC
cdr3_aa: CASSPRAGGPVNEQFF

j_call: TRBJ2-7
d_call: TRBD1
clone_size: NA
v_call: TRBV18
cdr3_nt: TGTGCCAGCTCAGCAAATTCGGGACAGGGCTACGAGCAGTACTTC
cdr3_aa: CASSANSGQGYEQYF

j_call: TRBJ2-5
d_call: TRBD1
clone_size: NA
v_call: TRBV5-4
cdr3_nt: TGTGCCAGCAGCTCCGACGTCGGGACAGTCCAAGAGACCCAGTACTTC
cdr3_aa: CASSSDVGTVQETQYF

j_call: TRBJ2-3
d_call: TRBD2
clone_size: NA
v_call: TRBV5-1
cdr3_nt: TGCGCCAGCAACAGGGGACTAGCGGGAGGCGGCACAGATACGCAGTATTTT
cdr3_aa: CASNRGLAGGGTDTQYF

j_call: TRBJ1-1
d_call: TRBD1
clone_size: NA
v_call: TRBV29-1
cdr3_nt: TGCAGCGTTGAGTCGGACAGGGGGAACACTGAAGCTTTCTTT
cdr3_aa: CSVESDRGNTEAFF

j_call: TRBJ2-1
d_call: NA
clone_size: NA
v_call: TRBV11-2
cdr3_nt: TGTGCCAGCAGCTTAAGGCTAGTTTCGGGATACAATGAGCAGTTCTTC
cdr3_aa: CASSLRLVSGYNEQFF

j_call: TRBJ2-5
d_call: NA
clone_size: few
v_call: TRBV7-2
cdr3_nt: TGTGCCAGCAGCGCGGCTTTAGAGACCCAGTACTTC
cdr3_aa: CASSAALETQYF

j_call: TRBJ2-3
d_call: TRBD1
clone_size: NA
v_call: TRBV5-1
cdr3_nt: TGCGCCAGCAGGACAGGGTCTGGCACAGATACGCAGTATTTT
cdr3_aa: CASRTGSGTDTQYF

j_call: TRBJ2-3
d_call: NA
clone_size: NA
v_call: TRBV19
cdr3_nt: TGTGCCAGTAGCACTAAATTTAGCGGTAGCACAGATACGCAGTATTTT
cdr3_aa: CASSTKFSGSTDTQYF

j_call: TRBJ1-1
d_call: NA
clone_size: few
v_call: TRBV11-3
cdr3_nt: TGTGCCAGCAGCAAGACAGGTTCCGCTGAAGCTTTCTTT
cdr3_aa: CASSKTGSAEAFF

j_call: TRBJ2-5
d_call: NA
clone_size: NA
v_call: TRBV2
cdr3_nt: TGTGCCAACAACAGACAGGCCCAAGAGACCCAGTACTTC
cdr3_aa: CANNRQAQETQYF

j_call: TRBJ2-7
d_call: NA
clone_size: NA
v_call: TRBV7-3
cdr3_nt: TGTGCCAGCAGCTTAACTAGCCATAGCTCCTACGAGCAGTACTTC
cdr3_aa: CASSLTSHSSYEQYF

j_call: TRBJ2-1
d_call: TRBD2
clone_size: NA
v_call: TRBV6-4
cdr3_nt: TGTGCCAGCAGGCGGGAGCAGGGTTACAATGAGCAGTTCTTC
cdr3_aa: CASRREQGYNEQFF

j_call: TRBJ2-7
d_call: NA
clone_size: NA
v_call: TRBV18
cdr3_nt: TGTGCCAGCTCGTCCCAAGGAGGCCGAGGCTCCTACGAGCAGTACTTC
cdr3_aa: CASSSQGGRGSYEQYF

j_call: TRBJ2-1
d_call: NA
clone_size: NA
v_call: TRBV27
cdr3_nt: TGTGCCATCAGCCCGCTAGTCTCGGGCAATGAGCAGTTCTTC
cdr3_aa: CAISPLVSGNEQFF

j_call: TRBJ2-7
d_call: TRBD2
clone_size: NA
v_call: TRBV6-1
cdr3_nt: TGTGCCAGCAGCCCGAGCAGGGCGGGAGGAGGCGAGCAGTACTTC
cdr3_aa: CASSPSRAGGGEQYF

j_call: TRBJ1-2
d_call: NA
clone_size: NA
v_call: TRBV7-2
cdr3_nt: TGTGCCAGCAGCGCGCGGGGTGCAGGGGATGGCTACACCTTC
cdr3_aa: CASSARGAGDGYTF

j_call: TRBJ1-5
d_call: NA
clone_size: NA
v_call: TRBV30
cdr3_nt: TGTGCCTGGAGCGACGGTGTCAGGGCGAGCAAGCCCCAGCATTTT
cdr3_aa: CAWSDGVRASKPQHF

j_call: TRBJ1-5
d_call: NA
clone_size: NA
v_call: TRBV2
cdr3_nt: TGTGCCAGCAAGAACTATAGCAATCAGCCCCAGCATTTT
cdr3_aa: CASKNYSNQPQHF

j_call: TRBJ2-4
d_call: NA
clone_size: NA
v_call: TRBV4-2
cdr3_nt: TGTGCCAGCAGCCAAAGGCTAGCCAAAAACATTCAGTACTTC
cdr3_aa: CASSQRLAKNIQYF

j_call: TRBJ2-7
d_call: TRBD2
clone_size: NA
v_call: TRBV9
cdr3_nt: TGTGCCAGCAGCGCCTCGGGCGGGGGATCCTACGAGCAGTACTTC
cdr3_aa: CASSASGGGSYEQYF

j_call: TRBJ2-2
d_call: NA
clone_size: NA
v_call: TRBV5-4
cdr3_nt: TGTGCCAGCAGCTTGGATTTTACCGGGGAGCTGTTTTTT
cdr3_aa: CASSLDFTGELFF

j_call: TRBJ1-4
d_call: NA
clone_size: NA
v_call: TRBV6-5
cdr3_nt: TGTGCCAGCAGTTACGACAGAACAGCTGAAAAACTGTTTTTT
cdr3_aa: CASSYDRTAEKLFF

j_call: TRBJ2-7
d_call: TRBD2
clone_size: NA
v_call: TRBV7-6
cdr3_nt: TGTGCCAGCAGCTTTATCGGCGGGACTAGCGGACCCTACGAGCAGTACTTC
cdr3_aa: CASSFIGGTSGPYEQYF

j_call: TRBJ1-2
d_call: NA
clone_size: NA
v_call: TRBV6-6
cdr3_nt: TGTGCCAGCAGTTACGGCAGGGACTATGGCTACACCTTC
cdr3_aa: CASSYGRDYGYTF

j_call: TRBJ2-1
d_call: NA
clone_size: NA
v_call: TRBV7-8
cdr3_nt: TGTGCCAGCAGCCATCCGACAACTAACAATGAGCAGTTCTTC
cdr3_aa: CASSHPTTNNEQFF

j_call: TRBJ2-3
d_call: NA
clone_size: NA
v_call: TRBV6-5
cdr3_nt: TGTGCCAGCAGTTTCGAACAGGGCCGTCCAGATACGCAGTATTTT
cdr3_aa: CASSFEQGRPDTQYF

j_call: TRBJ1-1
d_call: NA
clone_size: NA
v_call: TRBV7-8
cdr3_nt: TGTGCCAGCAGCCCCGGGCATTTGAACACTGAAGCTTTCTTT
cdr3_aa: CASSPGHLNTEAFF

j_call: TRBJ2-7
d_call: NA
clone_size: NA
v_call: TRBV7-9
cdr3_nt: TGTGCCAGCAGCCCGGGGGGCACCCTGGTGCAGTACTTC
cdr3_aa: CASSPGGTLVQYF

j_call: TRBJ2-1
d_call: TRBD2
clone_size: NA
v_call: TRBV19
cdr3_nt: TGTGCCAGTTCCTTGGGACTAGCGAATAACAATGAGCAGTTCTTC
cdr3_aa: CASSLGLANNNEQFF